Shown below are 5 T cell receptor beta chains from a single sample sequenced in a study of T cells in women clearing cervical HPV infection. Profiled with immunoSEQ multiplex PCR; TCRdb holds only in-frame clones, not every one. The table lists approximately 35,000 clones. The specimen sequenced was blood buffy coat. Receptors originate from a woman between 18 and 70 years old with a cervical HPV16 infection that either progressed to CIN3+ or cleared (not recorded which).

The CDR3 DNA, read in part, is TGTGCCAGTAAGGGGACAGGGGGGGGACGCAATCAGCCC. Its protein is CASKGTGGGRNQP. In full, the CDR3 reads CASKGTGGGRNQPQHF. J is TRBJ1-5 and V is TRBV19, with 11 bases lining up with TRBD1. The CDR3 is cut off 3 residues early in the read; its end comes from the germline J gene. V shed 7 bases and J 2 bases; nucleotides not matched to a gene: 7. Germline values: CDR1 LNHDA, CDR2 SQIVND (reference sequence). This CDR3 spans 16 amino acids.

Comments on this clone: The read falls 3 residues short of the CDR3 end, and the missing part is taken from the germline J gene. The rearrangement uses TRBV19 and TRBJ1-2; TRBD1 is a possible D gene (6 bases). The CDR3 loop spans 11 amino acids. Germline values: CDR1 LNHDA, CDR2 SQIVND (reference sequence). The sequenced CDR3 bases are TGTGCCAGTAGTAACAGGGACGAC. Its translation: CASSNRDD. The entire CDR3 reads CASSNRDDYTF.

Remarks on this clone: The read ends 3 residues early relative to the CDR3; the germline J gene fills the gap. V gene TRBV29-1 combines with J gene TRBJ2-7, with a weak D call TRBD1 (6 bases). Per the germline V gene, CDR1 is SQVTM and CDR2 is ANQGSEA. The CDR3 covers 10 residues. The ends were cut back, 6 bases at V and 5 bases at J, with 8 bases in the middle. The sequenced part of the CDR3 DNA is TGCAGCGTAGGACAGAACGAG. Amino acids: CSVGQNE. The whole CDR3 region reads CSVGQNEQYF.

Comment on this clone: Read coverage stops 3 residues before the CDR3 terminus; the germline J gene supplies the remainder. The chain has TRBV20-1 and TRBJ2-7, with 10 bases aligning to TRBD2. There are 15 residues in the CDR3. The germline V gene has CDR1 DFQATT and CDR2 SNEGSKA (reference sequence). V lost 5 bases and J lost 5; bases outside the gene matches: 12. The covered CDR3 bases are TGCAGTGCTTCGACGTCTAGCGGGAGAAGGGACGAG. Protein sequence: CSASTSSGRRDE. In full, the CDR3 reads CSASTSSGRRDEQYF.

On this clone: The missing CDR3 end, 3 residues past where the read stops, is filled in from the germline J gene. The J gene is TRBJ1-1, the V gene TRBV28; TRBD1 matches at 7 bases. CDR3 length equals 15 residues. Germline CDR1 and CDR2: MDHEN and SYDVKM. Trimming removed 5 bases from V and 6 bases from J; junction bases left unmatched: 12. CDR3: CASSQPGQLEPEAFF. The covered CDR3 bases are TGTGCCAGCAGTCAACCGGGACAGTTAGAGCCTGAA.